This T cell receptor beta chain is drawn from a study of T cells in Graves' hyperthyroidism and ophthalmopathy. Germline CDR1 and CDR2: DFQATT and SNEGSKA (reference sequence). The CDR3 sequence is 16 residues long. V gave up 3 bases and J gave up 2 bases, with 17 bases separating them. Enrolled ophthalmopathy patients presented with a Clinical Activity Score of at least 3, a NOSPECS grade of at least 4, and disease duration under 3 months. It was approximately 9.7 ml of fresh peripheral blood that supplied the PBMCs. Amplified TCR beta CDR3 regions came from RNA transcripts. The HTBI primer set served for first-round RT-PCR of the TCR CDR3. TCRdb reanalysed the multiplex PCR reads using MiXCR and keeps one entry per CDR3 protein. This sample carries 490,000 or so distinct CDR3 sequences, about 20% of them seen once, and the ten largest clones take 47%. A word on this clonotype: The antigen remains unidentified.

Overall study results and limits: Most expanded thyroid clonotypes above 0.001 recurred in blood. Model-based prediction identified ophthalmopathy a median approximately 6 months prior to its onset.

V is TRBV20-1 and J is TRBJ2-1; D remains unclear. The sequence was collected from a man aged 35 to 55 with Graves' ophthalmopathy. Sequencing was carried out using blood. CDR3 nucleotides: TGCAGTGCTAGTGGTCCGATAATAAACGCCTACAATGAGCAGTTCTTC. Translation gives CSASGPIINAYNEQFF.